This is a list of T cell receptor beta chains from one sample in a study of blood T cell repertoires in COVID-19. TCRdb's copy holds only in-frame clones and misses some; the assay was immunoSEQ multiplex PCR. The sample lists about 260,000 clones, around 82% occurring once. The material sequenced was peripheral blood. These receptors all come from a woman aged 50 to 60 who had recovered from COVID-19. Both conserved end residues are part of each CDR3. A D gene is named only where the DNA matches it firmly. Size values are once, few and many counts, or a class for expanded clones, and some rows have none.

D: TRBD1
size: .
V: TRBV18
J: TRBJ2-7
CDR3: CARPPKIRDRGIYEQYF
DNA: TGTGCCAGACCTCCAAAAATCCGGGACAGGGGGATCTACGAGCAGTACTTC

D: TRBD1
size: .
V: TRBV6-5
J: TRBJ1-3
CDR3: CASTYDRDAGNTIYF
DNA: TGTGCCAGCACCTATGACAGGGACGCTGGAAACACCATATATTTT

D: .
size: .
V: TRBV5-1
J: TRBJ1-2
CDR3: CASSLGDAGDGYTF
DNA: TGCGCCAGCAGCTTGGGGGACGCGGGAGATGGCTACACCTTC

D: .
size: .
V: TRBV5-1
J: TRBJ2-7
CDR3: CASSLGSGPYEQYF
DNA: TGCGCCAGCAGCTTGGGATCAGGGCCCTACGAGCAGTACTTC

D: TRBD1
size: .
V: TRBV5-1
J: TRBJ2-7
CDR3: CASRQGQGGSGYEQYF
DNA: TGCGCCAGCAGACAAGGACAGGGGGGGTCCGGGTACGAGCAGTACTTC

D: .
size: .
V: TRBV28
J: TRBJ2-3
CDR3: CASSLRGIDTQYF
DNA: TGTGCCAGCAGTTTAAGGGGAATAGATACGCAGTATTTT

D: .
size: .
V: TRBV5-4
J: TRBJ2-3
CDR3: CASSSQGADTQYF
DNA: TGTGCCAGCAGCTCGCAAGGGGCAGATACGCAGTATTTT

D: TRBD1
size: once
V: TRBV7-2
J: TRBJ1-1
CDR3: CASSFWTGGTEAFF
DNA: TGTGCCAGCAGCTTTTGGACAGGAGGGACTGAAGCTTTCTTT

D: TRBD1
size: .
V: TRBV2
J: TRBJ1-5
CDR3: CASTQGQGGNQPQHF
DNA: TGTGCCAGCACCCAGGGACAGGGCGGGAATCAGCCCCAGCATTTT

D: .
size: .
V: TRBV6-5
J: TRBJ1-1
CDR3: CASSSAPSPGSEAFF
DNA: TGTGCCAGCAGTTCCGCTCCTTCTCCGGGGAGTGAAGCTTTCTTT

D: .
size: .
V: TRBV18
J: TRBJ2-5
CDR3: CASSPSGAGGQETQYF
DNA: TGTGCCAGCTCACCATCGGGGGCAGGGGGCCAAGAGACCCAGTACTTC

D: TRBD2
size: once
V: TRBV4-2
J: TRBJ2-2
CDR3: CASSQAGGSNTGELFF
DNA: TGTGCCAGCAGCCAAGCGGGGGGATCGAACACCGGGGAGCTGTTTTTT

D: TRBD2
size: .
V: TRBV28
J: TRBJ2-1
CDR3: CASSTSGREGRYNEQFF
DNA: TGTGCCAGCAGTACTAGCGGGAGAGAGGGTCGCTACAATGAGCAGTTCTTC

D: .
size: .
V: TRBV9
J: TRBJ2-1
CDR3: CASSKDLGLVGEQFF
DNA: TGTGCCAGCAGCAAGGACCTCGGACTTGTTGGTGAGCAGTTCTTC

D: .
size: .
V: TRBV2
J: TRBJ2-1
CDR3: CASSPRTSRTNEQFF
DNA: TGTGCCAGCAGTCCTAGGACATCAAGAACCAATGAGCAGTTCTTC

D: .
size: .
V: TRBV4-2
J: TRBJ2-7
CDR3: CASSQDRSLYEQYF
DNA: TGTGCCAGCAGCCAAGATCGGTCCCTCTACGAGCAGTACTTC

D: .
size: few
V: TRBV4-2
J: TRBJ2-2
CDR3: CASSQLTSRETGELFF
DNA: TGTGCCAGCAGCCAACTGACTAGTCGTGAGACCGGGGAGCTGTTTTTT

D: TRBD2
size: .
V: TRBV7-3
J: TRBJ2-1
CDR3: CASSPGTSGNEQFF
DNA: TGTGCCAGCAGCCCGGGGACTAGCGGGAATGAGCAGTTCTTC

D: .
size: .
V: TRBV4-1
J: TRBJ1-5
CDR3: CASSPWGGLTLNQPQHF
DNA: TGCGCCAGCAGCCCTTGGGGCGGCCTCACCCTCAATCAGCCCCAGCATTTT

D: TRBD1
size: .
V: TRBV9
J: TRBJ2-7
CDR3: CASSAGTETYEQYF
DNA: TGTGCCAGCAGCGCCGGGACAGAGACCTACGAGCAGTACTTC

D: .
size: .
V: TRBV20-1
J: TRBJ2-7
CDR3: CSASTVPAYEQYF
DNA: TGCAGTGCTAGTACGGTACCTGCCTACGAGCAGTACTTC

D: .
size: .
V: TRBV27
J: TRBJ2-7
CDR3: CASSFGGYEQYF
DNA: TGTGCCAGCAGTTTCGGAGGATACGAGCAGTACTTC

D: .
size: few
V: TRBV2
J: TRBJ2-3
CDR3: CASTLGVSPTDTQYF
DNA: TGTGCCAGCACCCTCGGGGTTTCTCCCACAGATACGCAGTATTTT

D: TRBD1
size: .
V: TRBV5-1
J: TRBJ2-6
CDR3: CASRQGSTGAGANVLTF
DNA: TGCGCCAGCAGGCAAGGGTCGACAGGGGCTGGGGCCAACGTCCTGACTTTC

D: .
size: .
V: TRBV11-3
J: TRBJ2-2
CDR3: CASSLEGQAPNTGELFF
DNA: TGTGCCAGCAGCTTAGAGGGCCAGGCACCGAACACCGGGGAGCTGTTTTTT

D: TRBD2
size: .
V: TRBV9
J: TRBJ2-5
CDR3: CASSLREGVGETQYF
DNA: TGTGCCAGCAGCCTCCGGGAGGGGGTGGGAGAGACCCAGTACTTC

D: .
size: .
V: TRBV5-4
J: TRBJ2-1
CDR3: CASSSSGSSYNEQFF
DNA: TGTGCCAGCAGCTCGAGCGGCAGCTCCTACAATGAGCAGTTCTTC

D: TRBD1
size: .
V: TRBV28
J: TRBJ1-1
CDR3: CASISDRVDTEAFF
DNA: TGTGCCAGCATCAGCGACAGGGTGGACACTGAAGCTTTCTTT

D: TRBD1
size: .
V: TRBV6-2/TRBV6-3
J: TRBJ1-2
CDR3: CASSFRTGVGYTF
DNA: TGTGCCAGCAGTTTCCGGACAGGGGTAGGCTACACCTTC

D: TRBD1
size: .
V: TRBV5-1
J: TRBJ1-1
CDR3: CASSYYRGLKGSTEAFF
DNA: TGCGCCAGCAGCTATTACAGGGGGCTGAAAGGGAGCACTGAAGCTTTCTTT

D: TRBD2
size: .
V: TRBV2
J: TRBJ2-5
CDR3: CASRGRGAGEPLETQYF
DNA: TGTGCCAGCAGGGGTAGAGGGGCGGGAGAACCGCTGGAGACCCAGTACTTC

D: TRBD1
size: .
V: TRBV11-2
J: TRBJ2-3
CDR3: CASSSGQGSGDTQYF
DNA: TGTGCCAGCAGCTCCGGACAGGGGAGTGGGGATACGCAGTATTTT

D: .
size: .
V: TRBV25-1
J: TRBJ2-1
CDR3: CASSDNNYNEQFF
DNA: TGTGCCAGCAGTGACAACAACTACAATGAGCAGTTCTTC

D: TRBD1
size: .
V: TRBV28
J: TRBJ1-2
CDR3: CASSPGQGGGYTF
DNA: TGTGCCAGCAGCCCTGGACAGGGTGGTGGCTACACCTTC

D: .
size: .
V: TRBV10-3
J: TRBJ1-2
CDR3: CAISEGVLDGYTF
DNA: TGTGCCATCAGTGAAGGGGTTTTGGATGGCTACACCTTC

D: .
size: once
V: TRBV9
J: TRBJ2-3
CDR3: CASSVMSSTDTQYF
DNA: TGTGCCAGCAGCGTAATGAGTAGCACAGATACGCAGTATTTT

D: .
size: .
V: TRBV24-1
J: TRBJ2-3
CDR3: CATSDPRGASGTQYF
DNA: TGTGCCACCAGTGATCCCCGGGGAGCATCGGGTACGCAGTATTTT

D: TRBD2
size: .
V: TRBV28
J: TRBJ2-7
CDR3: CASKAGGSYEQYF
DNA: TGTGCCAGCAAGGCGGGAGGGTCCTACGAGCAGTACTTC

D: .
size: .
V: TRBV27
J: TRBJ2-2
CDR3: CASSLFILQAKSGELFF
DNA: TGTGCCAGCAGTTTATTTATCTTACAGGCAAAATCCGGGGAGCTGTTTTTT

D: TRBD2
size: .
V: TRBV7-3
J: TRBJ2-3
CDR3: CASSLGLAGAGDTQYF
DNA: TGTGCCAGCAGCTTAGGACTAGCGGGGGCGGGAGATACGCAGTATTTT

D: .
size: .
V: TRBV7-4
J: TRBJ2-5
CDR3: CASRGFSGGMAQETQYF
DNA: TGTGCCAGCAGGGGGTTTTCCGGGGGAATGGCGCAAGAGACCCAGTACTTC

D: TRBD1
size: .
V: TRBV6-1
J: TRBJ2-5
CDR3: CASSEFSTGVETQYF
DNA: TGTGCCAGCAGTGAGTTTTCGACAGGGGTAGAGACCCAGTACTTC

D: .
size: .
V: TRBV2
J: TRBJ1-6
CDR3: CASSEGQWGSSPLHF
DNA: TGTGCCAGCAGTGAGGGGCAATGGGGCAGCTCACCCCTCCACTTT

D: .
size: .
V: TRBV3-1/TRBV3-2
J: TRBJ1-2
CDR3: CASSQVGWRGSGYTF
DNA: TGTGCCAGCAGCCAAGTTGGGTGGCGGGGCTCTGGCTACACCTTC

D: .
size: .
V: TRBV10-3
J: TRBJ2-7
CDR3: CAIKGGQYNEQYF
DNA: TGTGCCATCAAGGGGGGGCAGTATAACGAGCAGTACTTC

D: .
size: .
V: TRBV9
J: TRBJ1-5
CDR3: CASSQGGAFNQPQHF
DNA: TGTGCCAGCAGCCAAGGGGGGGCCTTCAATCAGCCCCAGCATTTT

D: TRBD1
size: .
V: TRBV6-2/TRBV6-3
J: TRBJ1-1
CDR3: CASSYTGGEAFF
DNA: TGTGCCAGCAGTTACACAGGGGGTGAAGCTTTCTTT

D: TRBD2
size: few
V: TRBV4-3
J: TRBJ2-1
CDR3: CASSQSGSSYNEQFF
DNA: TGCGCCAGCAGCCAAAGCGGGAGCTCCTACAATGAGCAGTTCTTC

D: .
size: .
V: TRBV28
J: TRBJ1-2
CDR3: CASRRASSYGYTF
DNA: TGTGCCAGCAGGCGGGCGTCCAGCTATGGCTACACCTTC

D: .
size: .
V: TRBV11-2
J: TRBJ1-2
CDR3: CASRWEGGVGYTF
DNA: TGTGCCAGCAGATGGGAGGGGGGTGTCGGCTACACCTTC

D: .
size: .
V: TRBV12-3/TRBV12-4
J: TRBJ2-6
CDR3: CASTVFGANVLTF
DNA: TGTGCCAGCACCGTCTTTGGGGCCAACGTCCTGACTTTC

D: TRBD1
size: .
V: TRBV2
J: TRBJ1-1
CDR3: CASKTGANTEAFF
DNA: TGTGCCAGCAAGACAGGGGCGAACACTGAAGCTTTCTTT

D: .
size: .
V: TRBV5-1
J: TRBJ2-3
CDR3: CASSPMEGTQYF
DNA: TGCGCCAGCAGCCCCATGGAGGGTACGCAGTATTTT

D: .
size: .
V: TRBV18
J: TRBJ1-4
CDR3: CASSPDQGVNEKLFF
DNA: TGTGCCAGCTCACCGGATCAAGGGGTAAATGAAAAACTGTTTTTT

D: .
size: .
V: TRBV9
J: TRBJ2-1
CDR3: CASRASGGPYNEQFF
DNA: TGTGCCAGCAGAGCCTCGGGCGGGCCTTACAATGAGCAGTTCTTC